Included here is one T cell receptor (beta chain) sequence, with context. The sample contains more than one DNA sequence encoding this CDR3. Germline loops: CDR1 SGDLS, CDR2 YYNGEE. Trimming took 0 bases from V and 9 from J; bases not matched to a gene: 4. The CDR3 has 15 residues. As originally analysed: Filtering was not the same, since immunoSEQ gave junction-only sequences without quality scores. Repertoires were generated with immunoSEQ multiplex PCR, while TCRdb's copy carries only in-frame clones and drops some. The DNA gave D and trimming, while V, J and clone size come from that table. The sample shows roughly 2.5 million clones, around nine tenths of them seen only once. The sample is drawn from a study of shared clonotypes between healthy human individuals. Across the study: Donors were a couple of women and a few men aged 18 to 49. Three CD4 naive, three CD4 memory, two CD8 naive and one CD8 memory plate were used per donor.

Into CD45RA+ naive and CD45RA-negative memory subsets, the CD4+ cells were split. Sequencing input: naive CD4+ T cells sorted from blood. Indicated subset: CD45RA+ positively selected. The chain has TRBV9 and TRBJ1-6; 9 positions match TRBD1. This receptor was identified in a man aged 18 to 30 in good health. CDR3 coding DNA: TGTGCCAGCAGCGTAGGGGAGACAGGGGGTTCACCCCTCCACTTT. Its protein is CASSVGETGGSPLHF.